Presented here are 31 T cell receptor beta chains from one specimen sequenced in a study of T cells in Graves' hyperthyroidism and ophthalmopathy. Researchers took RNA transcripts and amplified the TCR beta CDR3 regions from them. In the first-round RT-PCR of the TCR CDR3, the HTBI primer set was used. TCRdb passed the multiplex PCR reads through MiXCR, listing each CDR3 protein once. The sample includes fewer than 650,000 distinct CDR3 sequences, 14% of them seen just once. The sequenced sample was blood. The receptor source for this set is a woman between 18 and 29 years old with Graves' ophthalmopathy.

This clonotype was picked up many times. The V call is TRBV28, the J call TRBJ2-1; a possible D gene is TRBD1 (6 bases). The germline V gene encodes CDR1 MDHEN and CDR2 SYDVKM. V lost 4 bases and J 5 bases, leaving 12 bases between the germline ends. The CDR3 sequence is 14 residues long. CDR3 residues: CASSSGQNHNEQFF. CDR3 DNA sequence: TGTGCCAGCAGTTCTGGACAGAACCACAATGAGCAGTTCTTC.

This clonotype was seen ten or more times. The rearrangement uses TRBV6-1 and TRBJ1-2, with D possibly matching TRBD1 (5 bases). CDR1 is MNHNS and CDR2 is SASEGT in the germline V gene. The germline V and J ends were trimmed by 7 bases and 8 bases, with 14 bases remaining between them. The CDR3 sequence is 12 residues long. CDR3 bases: TGTGCCAGCACCAGGAGGGACCGAGGCTACACCTTC. It specifies CASTRRDRGYTF.

The gene calls are TRBV4-3 and TRBJ1-2; 7 bases are shared with TRBD1. Germline CDR1 LGHNA, CDR2 YSLEER. With V trimmed by 3 bases and J by 0 bases, 16 bases remained unmatched. CDR3 size: 19 residues. CDR3 sequence (DNA): TGCGCCAGCAGCCACCGAAGGTTTAAAGGGACAGACTCTAACTATGGCTACACCTTC. The encoded protein is CASSHRRFKGTDSNYGYTF.

This clonotype was picked up a small number of times. This sequence joins TRBV27 and TRBJ2-7; TRBD1 matches 7 bases. Germline V lookup: CDR1 MNHEY, CDR2 SMNVEV (reference sequence). The CDR3 totals 15 residues. The ends lost 5 bases at V and 0 bases at J; junction bases unmatched: 7. Here the CDR3 reads CASSPRGHGSYEQYF. The DNA for the CDR3 is TGTGCCAGCAGTCCTAGGGGGCATGGCTCCTACGAGCAGTACTTC.

This clonotype was counted at least ten times. The chain links TRBV20-1 to TRBJ2-1, with D possibly matching TRBD2 (5 bases). The V gene lost 7 bases and the J gene lost 11 bases, with 15 bases spanning the gap. The CDR3 is 11 residues long. Per the germline V gene, CDR1 is DFQATT and CDR2 is SNEGSKA (reference sequence). The CDR3 spells CSVLLRDKQFF. The CDR3 DNA reads as TGCAGTGTTCTTCTCCGGGATAAGCAGTTCTTC.

This clonotype was recorded at least ten times. This chain connects TRBV29-1 to TRBJ2-7; the match to TRBD2 covers 12 bases. Germline-derived CDR1 and CDR2 are SQVTM and ANQGSEA. Trimming cost V 5 bases and J 1 base; bases outside gene matches: 3. This CDR3 is built from 14 residues. The chain's CDR3 is CSVRGLAGSYEQYF. CDR3 coding DNA: TGCAGCGTTCGAGGACTAGCGGGGTCCTACGAGCAGTACTTC.

This clonotype was picked up a small number of times. This sequence joins TRBV3-1 and TRBJ2-5; 10 positions agree with TRBD2. The CDR3 has 15 amino acids. CDR1 is LGHDT, CDR2 YNNKEL, per germline (reference sequence). V dropped 6 bases and J dropped 1; count of bases not matched to a gene: 5. CDR3 region: CASSPLAGLQETQYF. Written as DNA, the CDR3 is TGTGCCAGCAGTCCACTAGCGGGACTCCAAGAGACCCAGTACTTC.

This clonotype was counted many times. This chain uses TRBV20-1 with TRBJ2-3; possibly TRBD1 for D (5 bases). Trimming shortened V by 3 bases and J by 2 bases, and 12 bases separated the two germline ends. CDR1 is DFQATT and CDR2 is SNEGSKA in the germline V gene (reference sequence). This CDR3 spans 14 amino acids. DNA for the CDR3: TGCAGTGCTAGCGACAGTATCCTCACAGATACGCAGTATTTT. Translation gives CSASDSILTDTQYF.

This clonotype was counted only a few times. The J gene is TRBJ1-5, the V gene TRBV30, with D unresolved. The CDR3 runs to 12 residues. Germline V gene lookup returns CDR1 GTSNPN and CDR2 SVGIG (reference sequence). The V and J ends lost 3 bases and 4 bases respectively, with 7 bases between them. The CDR3 loop is CAWSRGNQPQHF. CDR3 DNA: TGTGCCTGGAGCAGAGGTAATCAGCCCCAGCATTTT. Full variable domain (missing parts from reference TRBV30 and TRBJ1-5): SQTIHQWPATLVQPVGSPLSLECTVEGTSNPNLYWYRQAAGRGLQLLFYSVGIGQISSEVPQNLSASRPQDRQFILSSKKLLLSDSGFYLCAWSRGNQPQHFGDGTRLSIL.

In its sample, this clonotype was seen a few times. The chain has TRBV9 and TRBJ2-1; possible D gene TRBD1, 6 bases. Germline V CDR1 and CDR2: SGDLS, YYNGEE. This CDR3 contains 14 residues. The V end lost 3 bases, the J end lost 6 bases, and 13 bases lay between the germline ends. The CDR3 loop reads CASSEGDGLNEQFF. CDR3 nucleotides: TGTGCCAGCAGCGAGGGGGACGGACTCAATGAGCAGTTCTTC.

This clonotype was found a few times. The CDR3 here is CASSLFQTHNSPLHF. CDR3 coding DNA: TGTGCCAGCAGTTTATTCCAGACCCATAATTCACCCCTCCACTTT. This chain connects TRBV27 to TRBJ1-6; D is uncertain. The V gene lost 1 base and the J gene lost 5 bases, with 9 bases spanning the gap. The germline gives CDR1 MNHEY, CDR2 SMNVEV (reference sequence). CDR3 length: 15 amino acids.

This clonotype was counted a few times. The chain joins TRBV6-5 to TRBJ2-2; D is undetermined. Trimming pared 0 bases from V and 7 bases from J, leaving 6 bases between. Germline V gene sequence: CDR1 MNHEY, CDR2 SVGAGI. The CDR3 is made up of 13 amino acids. The CDR3 reads CASSYSFIGELFF. The CDR3 region has the DNA TGTGCCAGCAGTTACTCGTTTATCGGGGAGCTGTTTTTT.

This clonotype occurred a few times. This rearrangement joins TRBV10-3 to TRBJ2-4; 11 bases are a match to TRBD2. With 2 bases clipped from V and 0 bases from J, the junction kept 0 bases outside the gene matches. CDR1 and CDR2 from the germline V gene are ENHRY and SYGVKD. The CDR3 spans 16 residues. In DNA, the CDR3 is TGTGCCATCAGTGAGGGACTAGCGGGAGCCAAAAACATTCAGTACTTC. Translation gives CAISEGLAGAKNIQYF.

This clonotype was detected many times. This rearrangement joins TRBV7-2 to TRBJ2-5, with D perhaps TRBD1 (5 bases). The CDR3 consists of 15 residues. V lost 1 base and J lost 5, with 14 bases in between. The V gene's germline CDR1 is SGHTA and CDR2 FQGNSA. The CDR3 spells CASSLVQDVRETQYF. The CDR3 DNA sequence: TGTGCCAGCAGCTTAGTACAGGACGTCCGGGAGACCCAGTACTTC.

This clonotype was observed at least ten times. The chain couples TRBV2 to TRBJ2-7, with D possibly being TRBD2 (6 bases). The V and J ends lost 2 bases and 2 bases respectively, with 13 bases between them. Germline CDR1 SNHLY, CDR2 FYNNEI. The CDR3 is made up of 15 amino acids. The CDR3 loop reads CASSEFRGSTYEQYF. CDR3 in DNA: TGTGCCAGCAGTGAATTTCGGGGGAGTACCTACGAGCAGTACTTC.

Comments on this clonotype: A much larger clone differs from this one at a single base, so this may be a read error. The rearrangement joins TRBV28 to TRBJ2-2, with D possibly matching TRBD2 (6 bases). The length of the CDR3 is 13 residues. Germline V CDR1 and CDR2: MDHEN, SYDVKM. The CDR3 DNA is TGTGCCGGCAGTTGGAGGGAAACCGGGGAGCTGTTTTTT. Protein sequence: CAGSWRETGELFF.

The gene calls are TRBV20-1 and TRBJ1-1; TRBD1 might be the D (5 bases). V dropped 0 bases and J dropped 1 base, with 6 bases sitting between them. This CDR3 is built from 13 residues. Per germline, CDR1 DFQATT and CDR2 SNEGSKA (reference sequence). CDR3: CSAREDRNTEAFF. DNA of the CDR3: TGCAGTGCTAGAGAAGACAGGAACACTGAAGCTTTCTTT.

This clonotype was seen at least ten times. The genes are TRBV28 and TRBJ1-2; D uncertain. V lost 5 bases and J lost 4, with 11 bases in between. CDR3 length equals 13 residues. Germline CDR1 and CDR2: MDHEN and SYDVKM. The CDR3 region is CASSLNRPYGYTF. The CDR3 DNA sequence: TGTGCCAGCAGTCTGAACCGACCCTATGGCTACACCTTC.

The chain joins TRBV10-3 to TRBJ1-5; TRBD1 aligns across 9 bases. V dropped 6 bases and J dropped 2; count of bases not matched to a gene: 14. CDR3 length: 18 amino acids. CDR1 is ENHRY and CDR2 is SYGVKD in the germline V gene. The CDR3 sequence: CAISPPGTGLLGNQPQHF. In DNA form, the CDR3 reads TGTGCCATCAGCCCCCCCGGGACAGGGCTCTTGGGCAATCAGCCCCAGCATTTT.

The rearrangement joins TRBV12-3 or TRBV12-4 to TRBJ2-7; D possibly corresponds to TRBD2 (6 bases). The J call is doubtful: the DNA matches TRBJ2-1 better. CDR3 length: 17 residues. The CDR3 sequence is CASSLKLYGRGSYEQFF. Here the CDR3 DNA reads TGTGCCAGCAGTTTAAAGCTATACGGGAGAGGCTCCTACGAGCAGTTCTTC.

In its sample, this clonotype was seen a few times. The V gene is TRBV6-1, the J gene TRBJ2-2; TRBD2 might be the D (6 bases). The CDR3 spans 13 residues. The germline V gene has CDR1 MNHNS and CDR2 SASEGT. V was pared by 6 bases and J by 6 bases, with 11 bases between. The CDR3 spells CASRLREPGELFF. The CDR3, as DNA: TGTGCCAGCAGGCTACGGGAGCCCGGGGAGCTGTTTTTT.

This clonotype was seen at least ten times. This chain links TRBV7-9 with TRBJ1-1; 8 nucleotides agree with TRBD1. The CDR3 totals 16 residues. Trimming removed 5 bases from V and 3 bases from J; junction bases left unmatched: 11. Looked up from germline, CDR1 is SEHNR and CDR2 is FQNEAQ (reference sequence). In nucleotides, the CDR3 is TGTGCCAGCAGCCTACCCTACAGGGGGGTTTACACTGAAGCTTTCTTT. Protein: CASSLPYRGVYTEAFF.

This clonotype was observed a few times. The rearrangement uses TRBV27 and TRBJ2-1, with 7 bases aligning to TRBD2. The ends lost 5 bases at V and 8 bases at J; junction bases unmatched: 15. The CDR3 runs to 16 residues. The V gene's germline CDR1 is MNHEY and CDR2 SMNVEV (reference sequence). CDR3 sequence reads: CASSLSRGGRFYEQFF. CDR3 DNA sequence: TGTGCCAGCAGTCTTTCCCGGGGCGGGAGATTTTATGAGCAGTTCTTC.

This clonotype came up many times. The chain carries TRBV12-3 or TRBV12-4 and TRBJ1-3; D is unresolved. There are 14 residues in the CDR3. The ends were cut back, 3 bases at V and 0 bases at J, with 6 bases in the middle. For the CDR3, the DNA is TGTGCCAGCAGTTTTAGGGTCTCTGGAAACACCATATATTTT. It codes for CASSFRVSGNTIYF.

This clonotype has at least ten counts. V is TRBV7-8 and J is TRBJ1-4, with D tentatively TRBD1 (5 bases). The germline gives CDR1 SGHVS, CDR2 FQNEAQ. Between the trimmed V and J ends, which lost 5 bases and 4 bases, there was a span of 14 bases. The CDR3 runs to 15 residues. The DNA of the CDR3 is TGTGCCAGCAGCCTCCGGGACGGAAATAATGAAAAACTGTTTTTT. Translation gives CASSLRDGNNEKLFF.

This clonotype was counted at least ten times. The chain uses TRBV29-1 and TRBJ2-1, with TRBD2 identical over 13 bases. Germline lookup yields CDR1 SQVTM and CDR2 ANQGSEA. CDR3 length: 17 residues. The V segment lost 4 bases and the J segment 1 base; nucleotides outside the gene matches: 7. CDR3 protein: CSVVTRTSGRSYNEQFF. The CDR3 DNA reads TGCAGCGTTGTAACTCGGACTAGCGGGAGATCCTACAATGAGCAGTTCTTC.

The V and J genes are TRBV19 and TRBJ1-5, with 8 bases fitting TRBD1. J gave up 7 bases and V 2 bases, and 7 bases lay outside the gene matches. The CDR3 sequence is 15 residues long. In germline, CDR1 is LNHDA, CDR2 SQIVND (reference sequence). CDR3 amino acids: CASSIRTGSHQPQHF. The CDR3 DNA reads as TGTGCCAGTAGTATACGGACAGGGTCTCACCAGCCCCAGCATTTT.

This clonotype has a count of ten or more. The chain has TRBV28 and TRBJ1-2, with a weak D call TRBD1 (5 bases). Trimming stripped 5 bases from V and 7 bases from J, with 17 bases between. CDR3 length: 14 amino acids. Germline loops: CDR1 MDHEN, CDR2 SYDVKM. This CDR3 reads CASSPPRASGGYTF. CDR3 in DNA: TGTGCCAGCAGTCCCCCCAGGGCTTCAGGTGGCTACACCTTC.

As for this clonotype: This may stem from a read error, because a much larger clone lies one nucleotide away. V gene TRBV30 combines with J gene TRBJ1-2; TRBD1 aligns across 7 bases. CDR1 is GTSNPN and CDR2 is SVGIG in the germline V gene (reference sequence). CDR3 size: 12 residues. The V gene end was trimmed by 8 bases and the J gene end by 4 bases; junction bases not matched to a gene: 7. The CDR3 DNA follows: TGTGCCCGGGCCCGGGACAGCTATGGCTACACCTTC. Translating gives CARARDSYGYTF.

This clonotype was counted many times. The rearrangement joins TRBV12-3 or TRBV12-4 to TRBJ1-2; D is uncertain. Trimming shortened V by 4 bases and J by 8 bases, and 8 bases separated the two germline ends. The CDR3 has 11 amino acids. In DNA, the CDR3 is TGTGCCAGCAGTTCCACACTAGGCTACACCTTC. It yields the protein CASSSTLGYTF.

CDR3 region: CSVGTAPETQYF. The CDR3 DNA reads as TGCAGTGTCGGGACCGCCCCAGAGACCCAGTACTTC. V usage is TRBV20-1 and J usage is TRBJ2-5; the D call may be TRBD1 or TRBD2 (5 bases each). The CDR3 sequence is 12 residues long. The germline V gene encodes CDR1 DFQATT and CDR2 SNEGSKA (reference sequence). Trimming removed 7 bases at V and 4 bases at J, with 13 bases between.